Described below is a single TCR beta chain sequence and its context. CDR1 and CDR2 (germline): SGDLS, YYNGEE. V was pared by 4 bases and J by 3 bases, with 16 bases between. The CDR3 runs 16 residues. This sample is drawn from a study of blood T cell repertoires in COVID-19. Study-level background: Donors in the United States, Italy and Spain gave samples during acute or convalescent COVID-19. Sources were T cells, B-cell-depleted T cells, or PBMCs; the material itself was cDNA or gDNA.

In the original workflow: Amplification from reference gene primers served as the basis for estimated nucleated cell counts. The protocol was immunoSEQ multiplex PCR, while the TCRdb copy is restricted to in-frame clones and leaves out a portion. The D gene and trimming were derived from the DNA, and the V and J assignments and clone size from that table. The sample carries tens of thousands of clones, around 87% recorded once. The J gene is TRBJ2-2, the V gene TRBV9; D is undetermined. This receptor was obtained from an elderly woman with active or convalescent COVID-19. Sample: peripheral blood. The chain's CDR3 is CASSPTMGADTGELFF. The CDR3 DNA is TGTGCCAGCAGCCCAACAATGGGCGCCGACACCGGGGAGCTGTTTTTT.